Following are 11 T cell receptor beta chains from one sample sequenced in a study of response to subunit inactivated influenza vaccine. TCRdb analysed the RT-PCR reads with MiXCR anew, one entry per CDR3 protein. The sample lists almost 250,000 distinct CDR3 sequences, more than 9% occurring once. The source was non-naive T cells sorted from PBMCs, collected 14 to 15 days before vaccination. The source of these receptors is a man in his forties or fifties who received an inactivated influenza vaccine.

This clonotype was counted many times. This chain uses TRBV28 with TRBJ1-2; no definite D call. Germline V gene data show CDR1 as MDHEN and CDR2 as SYDVKM. Trimming took off 5 bases at V and 8 bases at J, with 18 bases between the two ends. The length of the CDR3 is 14 residues. The CDR3, as DNA: TGTGCCAGCAGTCCACCCAGTCGGGGAGGAGGCTACACCTTC. Its translation: CASSPPSRGGGYTF.

This clonotype has only a few counts. The CDR3 here is CASSLTAGGSLEQFF. The CDR3 coding sequence is TGTGCCAGCAGCTTAACAGCAGGGGGCTCTCTTGAGCAGTTCTTC. The genes are TRBV7-2 and TRBJ2-1, with 8 bases lining up with TRBD1. J was trimmed by 9 bases and V by 2 bases; bases with no gene match: 9. This CDR3 region has 15 residues. Germline V gives CDR1 SGHTA, CDR2 FQGNSA.

The rearrangement links TRBV12-3 or TRBV12-4 to TRBJ1-3; D may be TRBD1 (5 bases). The V end was cut by 8 bases, the J end by 4 bases, with 15 bases between. The CDR3 runs to 14 residues. The DNA of the CDR3 is TGTGCCAGCCGCTATTCGGGGCGCGGAAACACCATATATTTT. Protein sequence: CASRYSGRGNTIYF.

This clonotype occurred many times. The chain recombines TRBV10-3 with TRBJ2-2; no definite D call. V shed 1 base and J shed 1 base, with 4 bases lying between them. The V gene's germline CDR1 is ENHRY and CDR2 SYGVKD. CDR3 length: 14 residues. The CDR3: CAISEFRNTGELFF. The CDR3 coding sequence is TGTGCCATCAGTGAGTTCAGGAACACCGGGGAGCTGTTTTTT.

This clonotype was picked up many times. This chain joins TRBV16 and TRBJ1-1; D is ambiguous. V was shortened by 3 bases and J by 9 bases, with 11 bases between the two germline ends. Germline V gene sequence: CDR1 KGHSY, CDR2 FQNENV. This CDR3 is built from 12 residues. CDR3 coding DNA: TGTGCCAGCAGCCAGGGGAGGGTACAAGCTTTCTTT. Amino acid sequence: CASSQGRVQAFF.

The chain links TRBV5-1 to TRBJ2-5; D gene unclear. Germline CDR1 SGHRS, CDR2 YFSETQ. V lost 0 bases and J lost 3, with 15 bases in between. The CDR3 has 16 residues. This CDR3 is CASSLEVISPEETQYF. As DNA, the CDR3 is TGCGCCAGCAGCTTGGAGGTTATCTCCCCTGAAGAGACCCAGTACTTC.

The chain couples TRBV5-1 to TRBJ2-7; 7 bases are a match to TRBD1. The CDR3 length is 13 residues. The trim removed 3 bases at V and 3 bases at J, leaving 3 bases unmatched. Germline-derived CDR1 and CDR2 are SGHRS and YFSETQ. DNA of the CDR3: TGCGCCAGCAGCTCGGGACAGCTCTACGAGCAGTACTTC. It is translated as CASSSGQLYEQYF.

Concerning this clonotype: A much larger clone differs by one base, so this may be a read error. The rearrangement joins TRBV20-1 to TRBJ2-7, with D perhaps given as TRBD1 or TRBD2 (5 bases each). Per germline, CDR1 DFQATT and CDR2 SNEGSKA (reference sequence). The CDR3 contains 16 residues. CDR3 sequence (DNA): TGCTGTGCTAGACCATTACGAACCGGGGCGTCCTACGAGCAGTACTTC. Protein product: CCARPLRTGASYEQYF.

This clonotype showed up just a few times. This rearrangement joins TRBV4-2 to TRBJ2-7; no reliable D call. The CDR3 contains 15 residues. Trimming removed 0 bases from V and 1 base from J, with 10 bases in between. Germline assignment: CDR1 LGHNA and CDR2 YNFKEQ. CDR3 amino acids: CASSQDVHSSYEQYF. DNA of the CDR3: TGTGCCAGCAGCCAAGATGTCCACAGTTCCTACGAGCAGTACTTC.

There are a few counts of this clonotype. The J gene is TRBJ2-2, the V gene TRBV4-2, with a tentative D call TRBD2 (5 bases). V was trimmed by 1 base and J by 4 bases, leaving 7 bases between them. This CDR3 comprises 14 residues. Germline CDR1 is LGHNA and CDR2 is YNFKEQ. The CDR3 nucleotides read TGTGCCAGCAGCCAAGGAGGGTTCACCGGGGAGCTGTTTTTT. It is translated as CASSQGGFTGELFF.

This clonotype was recorded at least ten times. The chain joins TRBV6-2 or TRBV6-3 to TRBJ2-3; D unclear. Trimming removed 10 bases at V and 4 bases at J, with 18 bases between. CDR1 is MNHEY, CDR2 SVGEGT, per germline. The length of the CDR3 is 14 residues. This CDR3 is CATSLDGSADTQYF. CDR3 nucleotides: TGTGCCACGTCCTTAGACGGAAGCGCAGATACGCAGTATTTT.